A selection of T cell receptor beta chains follows, all from one sample in a study of OX40 agonist ivuxolimab in advanced cancers. The repertoire was sequenced with immunoSEQ multiplex PCR; TCRdb's copy has only in-frame clones and lacks some. Among 80,000 to 95,000 clones listed, approximately 90% were seen once. Specimen: CD4+ or CD8+ T cells sorted from blood, collected in a trial of the OX40 agonist ivuxolimab. All receptors come from an adult with an advanced solid tumor such as melanoma, head and neck, liver or kidney cancer. The CDR3 runs from the conserved cysteine through the conserved F or W. The D gene is left open where the match is weak. The size of a clone is reported for some rows only, either as once, few or many, or as a class for expanded clones.

j_gene,abundance,d_gene,v_gene,CDR3aa,CDR3nt
TRBJ2-7,.,.,TRBV10-1,CASSESGSYEQYF,TGCGCCAGCAGTGAGTCCGGGTCCTACGAGCAGTACTTC
TRBJ2-7,.,.,TRBV2,CASTLRRGSSYEQYF,TGTGCCAGCACCCTCCGACGGGGAAGCTCCTACGAGCAGTACTTC
TRBJ2-7,few,.,TRBV5-4,CASSYRTYEQYF,TGTGCCAGCAGCTACAGAACCTACGAGCAGTACTTC
TRBJ1-2,.,TRBD1,TRBV2,CASSAHTTGFKGYTF,TGTGCCAGCAGTGCTCACACGACAGGGTTCAAGGGCTACACCTTC
TRBJ2-2,.,TRBD1,TRBV6-5,CASSLDRGIGGELFF,TGTGCCAGCAGCTTGGACAGGGGGATTGGCGGGGAGCTGTTTTTT
TRBJ1-1,.,.,TRBV7-2,CASSLLDGRTEAFF,TGTGCCAGCAGCTTACTCGATGGCAGGACTGAAGCTTTCTTT
TRBJ2-5,.,.,TRBV6-6,CASSSLDRGGETQYF,TGTGCCAGCAGTTCTTTAGACAGGGGAGGGGAGACCCAGTACTTC
TRBJ2-7,.,.,TRBV2,CASSVQGYEQYF,TGTGCCAGCAGTGTCCAGGGATACGAGCAGTACTTC
TRBJ2-1,.,.,TRBV29-1,CSVEQTSGPGNEQFF,TGCAGCGTTGAACAGACTAGTGGTCCGGGGAATGAGCAGTTCTTC
TRBJ1-3,.,.,TRBV28,CASSLQGIGSGNTIYF,TGTGCCAGCAGTTTACAGGGTATAGGCTCTGGAAACACCATATATTTT
TRBJ1-3,.,.,TRBV5-1,CASSESGGGNTIYF,TGCGCCAGCAGCGAGTCAGGCGGTGGAAACACCATATATTTT
TRBJ2-2,.,.,TRBV30,CAWSVRRDGELFF,TGTGCCTGGAGTGTGCGGCGGGACGGGGAGCTGTTTTTT
TRBJ2-2,.,.,TRBV9,CASSGGSQPSVGELFF,TGTGCCAGCAGTGGGGGCAGCCAACCGTCAGTGGGGGAGCTGTTTTTT
TRBJ2-7,.,.,TRBV4-3,CASSQDMGQGYEQYF,TGCGCCAGCAGCCAAGATATGGGGCAGGGCTACGAGCAGTACTTC
TRBJ1-3,few,.,TRBV19,CASRFGGAGNTIYF,TGTGCCAGTCGATTCGGGGGAGCAGGAAACACCATATATTTT
TRBJ1-1,.,.,TRBV7-7,CASSPSTMNTEAFF,TGTGCTAGCAGCCCCTCCACAATGAACACTGAAGCTTTCTTT
TRBJ1-1,.,.,TRBV19,CASSMAGGEAFF,TGTGCCAGTAGTATGGCGGGAGGTGAAGCTTTCTTT
TRBJ2-7,.,.,TRBV7-9,CASSPQGWEQYF,TGTGCCAGCAGCCCTCAGGGATGGGAGCAGTACTTC
TRBJ2-1,.,.,TRBV5-1,CASSPYNIPYNEQFF,TGCGCCAGCAGCCCATATAACATCCCCTACAATGAGCAGTTCTTC
TRBJ1-3,.,TRBD1,TRBV19,CASTLDRDSGNTIYF,TGTGCCAGTACCCTGGACAGGGACTCTGGAAACACCATATATTTT
TRBJ1-6,once,TRBD1,TRBV2,CATRGARDSNSPLHF,TGTGCCACCAGGGGAGCCCGGGACAGCAATTCACCCCTCCACTTT
TRBJ1-3,.,.,TRBV28,CASGFRNPRNTIYF,TGTGCCAGCGGATTCAGAAATCCTAGAAACACCATATATTTT
TRBJ1-1,.,.,TRBV7-9,CASSARENTEAFF,TGTGCCAGCAGCGCCCGCGAAAACACTGAAGCTTTCTTT